This T cell receptor (beta chain) was captured by sequencing in a study of T cell changes during pregnancy in multiple sclerosis. The table came from immunoSEQ multiplex PCR; TCRdb's copy has only in-frame clones and leaves some out. The sample holds roughly 90,000 clones, roughly 93% seen once. The CDR3 consists of 15 residues. The germline gives CDR1 SGHTA, CDR2 FQGNSA. V shed 2 bases and J shed 6 bases, with 15 bases lying between them. The material sequenced was peripheral blood, taken in the third trimester of pregnancy. The chain couples TRBV7-2 to TRBJ2-3, with TRBD2 as a possible D gene (5 bases). The sequence came from a female donor with multiple sclerosis, enrolled in a pregnancy study. The CDR3 loop is CASSLMVQLGDTQYF. The CDR3 DNA reads as TGTGCCAGCAGCTTAATGGTCCAACTAGGGGATACGCAGTATTTT.